This T cell receptor beta chain appears in the sequencing data of a study of cytomegalovirus exposure and HLA in healthy donors. Study-level information: A previous analysis identified approximately 110 million unique TCR beta sequences derived from some 170 million T cells. Findings of the study overall: Among CMV-associated TCR beta chains, most appeared HLA-restricted in a later analysis. TCR sequences were mostly rare, though some public TCRs occurred in many donors.

Each of the donors was a healthy bone marrow donor. PCR used 60 Vbeta primers and 13 Jbeta primers. Assay used: immunoSEQ multiplex PCR; TCRdb lists only in-frame clones, some missing. The sample holds around 150,000 clones. In regard to this clone: The antigen remains unidentified.

Trimming removed 5 bases at V and 4 bases at J, with 11 bases between. Germline loops: CDR1 SGHNT, CDR2 YENEEA. The CDR3 is 13 amino acids. The rearrangement joins TRBV11-3 to TRBJ2-5; tentative D call: TRBD2 (7 bases). This clonotype was obtained from a middle-aged man in good health and CMV-seronegative. The sample taken for sequencing was PBMCs. The DNA of the CDR3 is TGTGCCAGCAGCCCGGGGGGCGCAGAGACCCAGTACTTC. This translates into CASSPGGAETQYF.